This TCR beta chain was recovered during a study of neurological immune-mediated disorders. General study points: The greatest TCR clonal expansion occurred in HTLV-1-associated myelopathy and the least in multiple sclerosis, which fell below healthy controls.

CDR3 length: 15 amino acids. V gave up 3 bases and J gave up 8 bases; unmatched junction bases: 9. Per the germline V gene, CDR1 is SGHTA and CDR2 is FQGNSA. Notes on this clonotype: The antigen is unknown. A read error is possible here, since a much larger clone lies one base away.

A 10-nucleotide random UMI tagged transcripts in template-switch 5'RACE cDNA synthesis. TCRdb reprocessed the 5' RACE reads via MiXCR and lists one record per CDR3 protein. This sample yields around 49,000 distinct CDR3 sequences, of which 10% are seen a single time; about 1.6% belongs to the top ten. The sample's time point: longitudinal time-point 1 (baseline). The study used blood bank volunteers in Maryland, USA, as healthy controls. This receptor was identified in a woman between 35 and 50 years old in good health. This chain connects TRBV7-2 to TRBJ2-7, with 11 bases fitting TRBD1. Sequenced input: PBMCs. The CDR3 loop is CASSFTGTGGQQQYF. The CDR3 DNA reads as TGTGCCAGCAGCTTTACCGGGACAGGGGGTCAACAGCAGTACTTC.